The 26 T cell receptor beta chains presented below share a single source sample, sequenced in a study of vaccination effects on CD4 cells after COVID-19. Investigators separated out CD4+ T cells once around 9 days of culture had passed. The individual was infected with SARS-CoV-2 between March and December 2020, as confirmed by PCR. Vaccine administered to participants consisted of two doses of either BNT162b2 or mRNA-1273. TCRdb's table, derived via immunoSEQ multiplex PCR, lists solely in-frame clones and lacks some. The top ten clones hold around 5% of a sample with around 50,000 clones, 65% to 80% of them seen once. These receptors have no known antigen. The material was CD4+ T cells from PBMCs cultured without peptide, obtained after COVID-19 vaccination. The receptor source for this set is a human donor who had a prior SARS-CoV-2 infection.

V is TRBV12-3 or TRBV12-4 and J is TRBJ2-1; no definite D call. The CDR3 spans 11 residues. With 3 bases removed from V and 10 bases from J, the gap between germline ends came to 7 bases. The CDR3 coding sequence is TGTGCCAGCAGTTTTTTGAGGGAGCAGTTCTTC. Its translation: CASSFLREQFF.

The rearrangement joins TRBV7-2 to TRBJ2-3; TRBD2 matches 10 bases. Per germline, CDR1 SGHTA and CDR2 FQGNSA. J lost 8 bases, V lost 7 bases, and 6 bases had no gene match. This CDR3 comprises 13 residues. In nucleotides, the CDR3 is TGTGCCAGCAAGCGAGCGGGAGGGGGTACGCAGTATTTT. Its protein product is CASKRAGGGTQYF.

The chain carries TRBV9 and TRBJ2-2; D is undetermined. CDR3 length: 16 residues. CDR1 and CDR2 from the germline V gene are SGDLS and YYNGEE. Trimming removed 3 bases at V and 3 bases at J, with 15 bases between. The CDR3, as DNA: TGTGCCAGCAGCGAGACCGTACGTAGAGACACCGGGGAGCTGTTTTTT. It is translated as CASSETVRRDTGELFF.

This chain links TRBV7-2 with TRBJ1-2; the D is unclear. Germline V CDR1 and CDR2: SGHTA, FQGNSA. V gave up 5 bases and J gave up 5 bases, with 9 bases separating them. CDR3 length: 12 amino acids. CDR3 region: CASSPALYGYTF. In nucleotides, the CDR3 is TGTGCCAGCAGCCCCGCGCTATATGGCTACACCTTC.

The genes are TRBV13 and TRBJ2-5; possibly TRBD1 or TRBD2 for D (6 bases each). Germline V CDR1 and CDR2: PRHDT, FYEKMQ (reference sequence). V lost 0 bases to trimming and J lost 4 bases, with 12 bases between them. This CDR3 is 15 amino acids long. The DNA of the CDR3 is TGTGCCAGCAGCTTAGGCCAAGGGGGGCGAGAGACCCAGTACTTC. Its translation: CASSLGQGGRETQYF.

The chain links TRBV27 to TRBJ1-2, with D perhaps TRBD1 (6 bases). Per germline, CDR1 MNHEY and CDR2 SMNVEV (reference sequence). Trimming left V 2 bases short and J 7 bases short, with 14 bases between. This CDR3 has 14 amino acids. CDR3 in amino acids: CASSLRAGVGGYTF. The CDR3 DNA reads TGTGCCAGCAGTTTACGGGCAGGGGTCGGTGGCTACACCTTC.

CDR3 residues: CASSEQPGLGDYEQYF. The CDR3 nucleotides are TGCGCCAGCAGCGAACAACCGGGACTAGGGGACTACGAGCAGTACTTC. The chain employs TRBV5-1 and TRBJ2-7; 8 nucleotides line up with TRBD2. The CDR3 consists of 16 residues. The J segment lost 3 bases and the V segment lost 4 bases, leaving 12 bases of the junction unmatched. The germline V gene encodes CDR1 SGHRS and CDR2 YFSETQ.

The chain links TRBV7-2 to TRBJ2-1; TRBD2 aligns across 12 bases. The CDR3 contains 16 residues. J lost 9 bases, V lost 5 bases, and 11 bases had no gene match. CDR1 is SGHTA and CDR2 is FQGNSA in the germline V gene. In DNA, the CDR3 is TGTGCCAGCAGCCCATCGCCTAGCGGGGGGGGTGCTGAGCAGTTCTTC. The encoded protein is CASSPSPSGGGAEQFF.

This chain uses TRBV6-5 with TRBJ1-1; TRBD1 is a possible D gene (5 bases). CDR1 is MNHEY, CDR2 SVGAGI, per germline. The length of the CDR3 is 12 residues. V dropped 7 bases and J dropped 3 bases, with 9 bases sitting between them. CDR3 sequence (DNA): TGTGCCAGCAAAGGGACCTACACTGAAGCTTTCTTT. Its translation: CASKGTYTEAFF.

As regards this clone: Germline and junction disagree at one end, which may indicate a read error. The gene calls are TRBV7-7 and TRBJ2-1; tentatively, D is TRBD2 (6 bases). Germline assignment: CDR1 SSHAT and CDR2 FNYEAQ (reference sequence). The CDR3 is 15 residues long. CDR3 nucleotide sequence: TGTGCTAGCAGCGCCGACCCCGGAGGGGACAATGAGCAGTTCTTC. Its translation: CASSADPGGDNEQFF.

A few counts support this clone. The V gene is TRBV4-2, the J gene TRBJ2-7; the D gene is possibly TRBD2 (6 bases). Germline CDR1 is LGHNA and CDR2 is YNFKEQ. Trimming stripped 4 bases from V and 3 bases from J, with 19 bases between. This CDR3 comprises 16 residues. In DNA form, the CDR3 reads TGTGCCAGCAGCCGAGCCTTAGACACGGAGGGCTACGAGCAGTACTTC. Translation gives CASSRALDTEGYEQYF.

The genes are TRBV10-3 and TRBJ1-1; tentatively, D is TRBD1 (6 bases). V lost 7 bases and J 1 base, leaving 10 bases between the germline ends. Per germline, CDR1 ENHRY and CDR2 SYGVKD. The CDR3 is 13 residues long. The CDR3 region has the DNA TGTGCCATCACCAAGACAGGGAACACTGAAGCTTTCTTT. Protein product: CAITKTGNTEAFF.

The chain uses TRBV11-3 and TRBJ2-2, with no clear D. Trimming cost V 2 bases and J 2 bases, with 0 bases left between them. The CDR3 is 12 residues long. The germline gives CDR1 SGHNT, CDR2 YENEEA. The CDR3 region is CASSLNTGELFF. DNA for the CDR3: TGTGCCAGCAGCTTAAACACCGGGGAGCTGTTTTTT.

J is TRBJ2-1 and V is TRBV5-1, with 8 positions matching TRBD1. CDR1 is SGHRS, CDR2 YFSETQ, per germline. V lost 0 bases to trimming and J lost 4 bases; unmatched junction nucleotides: 3. The CDR3 consists of 15 residues. CDR3 residues: CASSLEQGVYNEQFF. The DNA for the CDR3 is TGCGCCAGCAGCTTGGAACAGGGGGTATACAATGAGCAGTTCTTC. The entire variable domain, with the rest obtained from reference TRBV5-1 and TRBJ2-1, is as follows: KAGVTQTPRYLIKTRGQQVTLSCSPISGHRSVSWYQQTPGQGLQFLFEYFSETQRNKGNFPGRFSGRQFSNSRSEMNVSTLELGDSALYLCASSLEQGVYNEQFFGPGTRLTVL.

The V and J genes are TRBV6-5 and TRBJ1-1; perhaps TRBD1 as D (6 bases). This CDR3 has 14 amino acids. Looked up from germline, CDR1 is MNHEY and CDR2 is SVGAGI. The V gene lost 7 bases and the J gene lost 5 bases, with 17 bases spanning the gap. CDR3 DNA sequence: TGTGCCAGCACCCCAACAGGGTGGGAAACTGAAGCTTTCTTT. It yields the protein CASTPTGWETEAFF.

V is TRBV12-3 or TRBV12-4 and J is TRBJ2-2, with 7 bases aligning to TRBD1. This CDR3 comprises 13 residues. The ends lost 10 bases at V and 1 base at J; junction bases unmatched: 3. The CDR3 DNA reads TGTGCCACCCGGGACAGGAACACCGGGGAGCTGTTTTTT. Translating gives CATRDRNTGELFF.

In this sample, this clone turned up once. The chain carries TRBV4-3 and TRBJ2-5; 9 positions agree with TRBD1. This CDR3 has 17 residues. V shed 0 bases and J 4 bases; nucleotides not matched to a gene: 9. Germline V gene sequence: CDR1 LGHNA, CDR2 YSLEER. CDR3 region: CASSQEGDRAGGETQYF. CDR3 nucleotides: TGCGCCAGCAGCCAAGAAGGGGACAGGGCTGGGGGAGAGACCCAGTACTTC.

This chain connects TRBV3-1 (or the pseudogene TRBV3-2) to TRBJ2-1; D might be TRBD2 (6 bases). V gave up 0 bases and J gave up 0 bases, with 15 bases separating them. The germline CDR1 and CDR2 sequences are LGHDT and YNNKEL (reference sequence). The CDR3 runs 18 residues. The CDR3 spells CASSQDRLVVYSYNEQFF. For the CDR3, the DNA is TGTGCCAGCAGCCAAGATCGACTAGTAGTCTACTCCTACAATGAGCAGTTCTTC.

The CDR3 here is CASSMGDNEQFF. The CDR3 nucleotides read TGTGCCAGCAGTATGGGAGACAATGAGCAGTTCTTC. This rearrangement joins TRBV28 to TRBJ2-1, with D perhaps TRBD2 (5 bases). The CDR3 totals 12 residues. The V and J ends lost 5 bases and 5 bases respectively, with 7 bases between them. CDR1 and CDR2 (germline): MDHEN, SYDVKM.

This chain joins TRBV11-1 and TRBJ2-1; the match to TRBD2 covers 9 bases. V lost 2 bases, J lost 2 bases, and 4 bases stayed unmatched. CDR1 SGHAT and CDR2 FQDESV come from the germline V gene (reference sequence). There are 16 residues in the CDR3. CDR3: CASSLRGGRAYNEQFF. The CDR3 DNA sequence: TGTGCCAGCAGCTTAAGGGGCGGGAGGGCCTACAATGAGCAGTTCTTC.

This chain uses TRBV5-6 with TRBJ2-5; D call uncertain. V dropped 4 bases and J dropped 1 base, with 2 bases sitting between them. This CDR3 is 11 amino acids long. CDR1 is SGHDT and CDR2 is YYEEEE in the germline V gene. The CDR3 coding sequence is TGTGCCAGCAGCCGCCAAGAGACCCAGTACTTC. It translates to CASSRQETQYF.

The rearrangement links TRBV3-1 (or the pseudogene TRBV3-2) to TRBJ2-1; 13 bases map to TRBD2. Germline CDR1 LGHDT, CDR2 YNNKEL (reference sequence). The CDR3 has 14 amino acids. The V segment lost 5 bases and the J segment 9 bases; nucleotides outside the gene matches: 4. CDR3 protein: CASSGTSGNFEQFF. The CDR3 region has the DNA TGTGCCAGCAGCGGGACTAGCGGGAACTTTGAGCAGTTCTTC.

This clone has only a few counts. The genes are TRBV2 and TRBJ1-3, with 10 bases that match TRBD1. CDR1 SNHLY and CDR2 FYNNEI come from the germline V gene. With 6 bases clipped from V and 4 bases from J, the junction kept 3 bases outside the gene matches. The CDR3 is 14 residues long. CDR3 in amino acids: CASSLTGGGNTIYF. The CDR3 coding sequence is TGTGCCAGCAGCCTGACAGGGGGCGGAAACACCATATATTTT.

The chain joins TRBV19 to TRBJ1-2; 9 bases map to TRBD1. Trimming cost V 0 bases and J 8 bases; bases outside gene matches: 4. The germline V gene encodes CDR1 LNHDA and CDR2 SQIVND (reference sequence). The CDR3 length is 14 residues. As DNA, the CDR3 is TGTGCCAGTAGTATAGACGGGACAGGGTACGGCTACACCTTC. Protein sequence: CASSIDGTGYGYTF.

The CDR3 nucleotides read TGTGCCATCAGTGAACGGACGGCTGAAGAGACCCAGTACTTC. Translation: CAISERTAEETQYF. This sequence joins TRBV10-3 and TRBJ2-5; D gene unclear. CDR1 is ENHRY, CDR2 SYGVKD, per germline. The V end lost 3 bases, the J end lost 3 bases, and 11 bases lay between the germline ends. This CDR3 has 14 amino acids.

The chain links TRBV27 to TRBJ1-6, with D unclear. Germline V lookup: CDR1 MNHEY, CDR2 SMNVEV (reference sequence). With 4 bases removed from V and 6 bases from J, the gap between germline ends came to 13 bases. CDR3 length: 15 amino acids. Here the CDR3 DNA reads TGTGCCAGCAGTTACAACGGGCTCGGTAATTCACCCCTCCACTTT. Amino acid sequence: CASSYNGLGNSPLHF.